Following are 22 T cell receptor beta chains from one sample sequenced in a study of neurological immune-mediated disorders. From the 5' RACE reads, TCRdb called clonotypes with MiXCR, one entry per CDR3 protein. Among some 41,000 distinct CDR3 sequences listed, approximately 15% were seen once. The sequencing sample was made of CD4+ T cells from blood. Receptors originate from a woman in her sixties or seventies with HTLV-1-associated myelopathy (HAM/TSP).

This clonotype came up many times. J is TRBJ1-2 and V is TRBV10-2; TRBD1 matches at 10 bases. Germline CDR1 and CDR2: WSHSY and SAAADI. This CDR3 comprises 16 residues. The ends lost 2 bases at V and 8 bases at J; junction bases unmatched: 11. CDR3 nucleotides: TGCGCCAGCAGTGAGCTCGACAGGGGGCCGGCTTGGGGCTACACCTTC. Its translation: CASSELDRGPAWGYTF.

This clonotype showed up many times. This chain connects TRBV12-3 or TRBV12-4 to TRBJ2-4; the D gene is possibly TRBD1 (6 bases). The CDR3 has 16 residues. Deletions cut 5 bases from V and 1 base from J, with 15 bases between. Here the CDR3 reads CASSPNRVGAKNIQYF. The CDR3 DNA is TGTGCCAGCAGTCCCAACAGGGTGGGGGCCAAAAACATTCAGTACTTC.

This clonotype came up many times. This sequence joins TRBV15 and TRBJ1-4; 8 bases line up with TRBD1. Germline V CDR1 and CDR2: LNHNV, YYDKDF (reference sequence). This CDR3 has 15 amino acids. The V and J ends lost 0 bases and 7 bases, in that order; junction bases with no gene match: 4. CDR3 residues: CATSRDRGRSEKLFF. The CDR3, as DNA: TGTGCCACCAGCAGAGACAGGGGGCGAAGTGAAAAACTGTTTTTT.

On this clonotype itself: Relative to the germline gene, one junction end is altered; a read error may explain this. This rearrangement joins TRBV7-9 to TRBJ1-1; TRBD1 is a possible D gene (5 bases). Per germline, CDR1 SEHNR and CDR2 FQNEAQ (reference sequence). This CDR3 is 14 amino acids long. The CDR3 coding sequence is TGTGCTAGCAGCGAAGCGGCGGGGGTGTCTGAATCTTTCTTT. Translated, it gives CASSEAAGVSESFF. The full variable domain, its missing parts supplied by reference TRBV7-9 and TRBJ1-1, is DTGVSQNPRHKITKRGQNVTFRCDPISEHNRLYWYRQTLGQGPEFLTYFQNEAQLEKSRLLSDRFSAERPKGSFSTLEIQRTEQGDSAMYLCASSEAAGVSESFFGQGTRLTVV.

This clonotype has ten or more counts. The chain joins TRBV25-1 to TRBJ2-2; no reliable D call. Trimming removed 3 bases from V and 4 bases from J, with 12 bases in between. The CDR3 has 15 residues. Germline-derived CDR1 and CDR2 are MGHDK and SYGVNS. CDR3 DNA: TGTGCCAGCAGTGACTCAGGCAGGATCACCGGGGAGCTGTTTTTT. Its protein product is CASSDSGRITGELFF.

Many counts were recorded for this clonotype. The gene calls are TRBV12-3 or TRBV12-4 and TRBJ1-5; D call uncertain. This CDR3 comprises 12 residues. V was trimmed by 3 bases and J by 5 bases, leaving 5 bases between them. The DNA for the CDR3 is TGTGCCAGCAGTTTGGGTTATCAGCCCCAGCATTTT. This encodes CASSLGYQPQHF.

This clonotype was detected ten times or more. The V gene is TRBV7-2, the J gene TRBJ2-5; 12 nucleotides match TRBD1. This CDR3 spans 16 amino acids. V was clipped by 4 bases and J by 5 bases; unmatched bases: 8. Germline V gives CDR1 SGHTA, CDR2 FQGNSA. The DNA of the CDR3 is TGTGCCAGCAGCTGGGCCGGGACAGGGGGCGGGGAGACCCAGTACTTC. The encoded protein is CASSWAGTGGGETQYF.

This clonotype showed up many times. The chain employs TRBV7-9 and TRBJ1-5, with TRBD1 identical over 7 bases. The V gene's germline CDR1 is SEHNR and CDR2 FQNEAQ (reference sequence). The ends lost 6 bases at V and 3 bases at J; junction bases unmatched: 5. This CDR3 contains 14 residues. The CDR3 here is CASSQGGPNQPQHF. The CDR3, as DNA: TGTGCCAGCAGTCAGGGGGGGCCCAATCAGCCCCAGCATTTT.

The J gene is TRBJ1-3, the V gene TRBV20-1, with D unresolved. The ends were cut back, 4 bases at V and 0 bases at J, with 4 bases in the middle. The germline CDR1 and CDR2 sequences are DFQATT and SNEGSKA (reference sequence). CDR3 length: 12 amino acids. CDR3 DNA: TGCAGTGCTAAGGGCTCTGGAAACACCATATATTTT. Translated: CSAKGSGNTIYF.

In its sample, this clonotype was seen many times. The CDR3 region has the DNA TGTGCCAGCAGCCCCCGGACAGGGGATGGGGCCAATGAGCAGTTCTTC. Its protein is CASSPRTGDGANEQFF. This sequence joins TRBV7-9 and TRBJ2-1, with TRBD1 matching over 9 bases. The V and J ends lost 5 bases and 6 bases, in that order; junction bases with no gene match: 11. This CDR3 contains 16 residues. Per germline, CDR1 SEHNR and CDR2 FQNEAQ (reference sequence).

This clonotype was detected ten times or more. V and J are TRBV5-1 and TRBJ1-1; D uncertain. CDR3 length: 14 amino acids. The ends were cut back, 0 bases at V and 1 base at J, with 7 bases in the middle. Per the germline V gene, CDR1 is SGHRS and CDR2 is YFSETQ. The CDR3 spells CASSLEVGNTEAFF. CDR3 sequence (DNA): TGCGCCAGCAGCTTGGAGGTGGGGAACACTGAAGCTTTCTTT.

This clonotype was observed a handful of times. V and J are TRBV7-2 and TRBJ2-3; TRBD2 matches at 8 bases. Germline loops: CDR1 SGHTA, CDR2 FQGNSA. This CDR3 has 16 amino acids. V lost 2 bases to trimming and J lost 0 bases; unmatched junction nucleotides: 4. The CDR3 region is CASSLNKRGSTDTQYF. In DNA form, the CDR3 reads TGTGCCAGCAGCTTAAATAAGCGGGGGAGCACAGATACGCAGTATTTT. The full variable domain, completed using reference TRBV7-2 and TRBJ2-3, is GAGVSQSPSNKVTEKGKDVELRCDPISGHTALYWYRQSLGQGLEFLIYFQGNSAPDKSGLPSDRFSAERTGGSVSTLTIQRTQQEDSAVYLCASSLNKRGSTDTQYFGPGTRLTVL.

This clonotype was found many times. CDR3 nucleotides: TGCGCCAGCAGCTTGCAGGGGGGCCTTGAAGAGACCCAGTACTTC. This encodes CASSLQGGLEETQYF. This chain connects TRBV5-1 to TRBJ2-5, with a weak D call TRBD1 (7 bases). Germline CDR1 SGHRS, CDR2 YFSETQ. The V end was cut by 1 base, the J end by 3 bases, with 13 bases between. The length of the CDR3 is 15 residues.

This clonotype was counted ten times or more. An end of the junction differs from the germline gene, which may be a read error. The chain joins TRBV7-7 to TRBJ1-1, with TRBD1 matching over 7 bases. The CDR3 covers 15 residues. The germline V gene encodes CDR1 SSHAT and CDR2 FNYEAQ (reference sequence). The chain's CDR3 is CASSPLGQASTEAFF. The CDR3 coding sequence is TGTGCTAGCAGCCCATTAGGACAGGCGTCCACTGAAGCTTTCTTT.

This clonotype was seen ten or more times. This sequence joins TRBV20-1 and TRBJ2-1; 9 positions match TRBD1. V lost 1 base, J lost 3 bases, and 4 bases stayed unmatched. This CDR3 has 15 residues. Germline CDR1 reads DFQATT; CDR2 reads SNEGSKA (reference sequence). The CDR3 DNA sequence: TGCAGTGCTAGAGGGGACAGGGCGGGCTACAATGAGCAGTTCTTC. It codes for CSARGDRAGYNEQFF.

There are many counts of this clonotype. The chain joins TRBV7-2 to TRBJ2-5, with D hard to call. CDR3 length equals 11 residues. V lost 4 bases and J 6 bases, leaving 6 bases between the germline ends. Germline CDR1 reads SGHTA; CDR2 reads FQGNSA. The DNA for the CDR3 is TGTGCCAGCAGCTCCCAGAAGACCCAGTACTTC. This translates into CASSSQKTQYF.

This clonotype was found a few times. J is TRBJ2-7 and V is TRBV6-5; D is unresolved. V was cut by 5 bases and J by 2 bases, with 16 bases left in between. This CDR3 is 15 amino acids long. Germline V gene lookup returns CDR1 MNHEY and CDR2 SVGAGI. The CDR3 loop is CASSRSPHGAYEQYF. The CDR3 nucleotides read TGTGCCAGCAGTCGTTCGCCGCATGGGGCCTACGAGCAGTACTTC.

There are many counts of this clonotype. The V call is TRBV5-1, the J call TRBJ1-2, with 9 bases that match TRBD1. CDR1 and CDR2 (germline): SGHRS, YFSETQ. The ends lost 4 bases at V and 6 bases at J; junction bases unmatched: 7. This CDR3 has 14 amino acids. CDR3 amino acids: CASSPTTGGNGYTF. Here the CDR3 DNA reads TGCGCCAGCAGCCCGACGACAGGGGGGAATGGCTACACCTTC.

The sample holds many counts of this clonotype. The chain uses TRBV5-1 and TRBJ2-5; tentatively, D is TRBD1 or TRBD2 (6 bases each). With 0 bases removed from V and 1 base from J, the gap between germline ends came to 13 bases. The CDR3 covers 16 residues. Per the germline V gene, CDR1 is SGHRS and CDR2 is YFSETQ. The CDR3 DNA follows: TGCGCCAGCAGCTTGGATCGGGGGCCGGCCCAAGAGACCCAGTACTTC. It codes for CASSLDRGPAQETQYF.

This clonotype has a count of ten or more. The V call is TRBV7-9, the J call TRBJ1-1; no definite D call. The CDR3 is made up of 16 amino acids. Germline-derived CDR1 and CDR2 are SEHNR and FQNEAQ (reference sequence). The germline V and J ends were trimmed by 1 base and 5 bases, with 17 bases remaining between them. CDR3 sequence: CASSLGLRRAGTEAFF. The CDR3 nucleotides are TGTGCCAGCAGCTTAGGTTTGCGCCGAGCGGGGACTGAAGCTTTCTTT.

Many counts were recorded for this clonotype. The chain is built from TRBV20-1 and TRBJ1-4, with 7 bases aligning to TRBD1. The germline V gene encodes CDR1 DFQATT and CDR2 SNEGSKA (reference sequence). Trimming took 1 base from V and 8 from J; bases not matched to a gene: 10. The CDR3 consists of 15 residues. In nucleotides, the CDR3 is TGCAGTGCTAGAGGACAGGGAGATTTAGGAGAAAAACTGTTTTTT. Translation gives CSARGQGDLGEKLFF.

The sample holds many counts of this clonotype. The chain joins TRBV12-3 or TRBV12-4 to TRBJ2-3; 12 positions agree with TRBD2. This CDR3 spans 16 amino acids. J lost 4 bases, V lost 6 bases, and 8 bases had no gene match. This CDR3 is CASSPDRLAGADTQYF. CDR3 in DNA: TGTGCCAGCAGCCCAGATAGACTAGCGGGGGCAGATACGCAGTATTTT.